Below, 9 T cell receptor beta chains from the same sample are listed, as sequenced in a study of spatial heterogeneity in lung cancer. Time point reported: sample taken at primary tumor resection. Sequencing was performed on whole RNA extracted from tumor and nontumor lung tissue, or from frozen PBMC, and the material was left unsorted. TCRdb ran MiXCR on the 5' RACE reads and lists one entry per CDR3 protein. The sample lists roughly 3,200 distinct CDR3 sequences; roughly 40% were seen once. This sample comprised PBMCs, obtained at surgery. The source is a male donor with early-stage non-small cell lung cancer.

The chain uses TRBV20-1 and TRBJ2-3; 11 bases match TRBD2. CDR3 length: 16 residues. Germline V gives CDR1 DFQATT, CDR2 SNEGSKA (reference sequence). Trimming at V came to 5 bases and at J to 2 bases, leaving 9 bases not matched to a gene. CDR3 region: CSAASGTSGPTDTQYF. The CDR3 coding sequence is TGCAGTGCTGCCTCCGGGACTAGCGGCCCCACAGATACGCAGTATTTT.

This clonotype is deemed medium-sized. The genes are TRBV18 and TRBJ2-3; 9 bases are a match to TRBD2. This CDR3 spans 15 amino acids. With V trimmed by 0 bases and J by 7 bases, 5 bases remained unmatched. Germline V gives CDR1 KGHSH, CDR2 LQKENI. CDR3 sequence reads: CASSPPNLAGNTQYF. The CDR3 DNA reads TGTGCCAGCTCACCACCGAACCTAGCGGGGAATACGCAGTATTTT.

J is TRBJ2-2 and V is TRBV12-3 or TRBV12-4; D remains unclear. Trimming pared 1 base from V and 4 bases from J, leaving 10 bases between. The CDR3 consists of 15 residues. CDR3 nucleotides: TGTGCCAGCAGTTTAGGGGTTCGTGGCACCGGGGAGCTGTTTTTT. This sequence encodes CASSLGVRGTGELFF.

There are many counts of this clonotype. The J gene is TRBJ2-7, the V gene TRBV20-1, with a possible D match to TRBD1 (6 bases). The CDR3 runs to 15 residues. Germline values: CDR1 DFQATT, CDR2 SNEGSKA (reference sequence). Trimming removed 3 bases from V and 2 bases from J, with 17 bases in between. CDR3 sequence: CSASWLQGVTYEQYF. In DNA form, the CDR3 reads TGCAGTGCTAGTTGGTTACAGGGTGTAACCTACGAGCAGTACTTC.

By proportion, this clonotype is medium-sized. The CDR3: CASSPPGGRGNEQYF. CDR3 in DNA: TGTGCCAGCTCACCACCGGGTGGGAGAGGCAACGAGCAGTACTTC. The V gene is TRBV18, the J gene TRBJ2-7, with D tentatively TRBD2 (5 bases). CDR1 and CDR2 (germline): KGHSH, LQKENI. The CDR3 totals 15 residues. The V end was cut by 0 bases, the J end by 5 bases, with 14 bases between.

This sequence joins TRBV2 and TRBJ2-4; maybe TRBD2 (6 bases). CDR1 SNHLY and CDR2 FYNNEI come from the germline V gene. This CDR3 contains 16 residues. Trimming shortened V by 10 bases and J by 0 bases, and 19 bases separated the two germline ends. The CDR3 DNA reads as TGTGCCAACCGGGCTTTTAGCGGAATAGCCAAAAACATTCAGTACTTC. The encoded protein is CANRAFSGIAKNIQYF.

The CDR3 sequence is CAWRLGGNEQFF. CDR3 coding DNA: TGTGCCTGGAGACTAGGGGGCAATGAGCAGTTCTTC. The V and J genes are TRBV30 and TRBJ2-1; the D gene is possibly TRBD1 (6 bases). The CDR3 is 12 residues long. V was shortened by 3 bases and J by 6 bases, with 9 bases between the two germline ends. Per the germline V gene, CDR1 is GTSNPN and CDR2 is SVGIG (reference sequence).

Relative to its sample, this clonotype is medium-sized. The rearrangement joins TRBV20-1 to TRBJ2-5; D might be TRBD1 (5 bases). With 6 bases removed from V and 0 bases from J, the gap between germline ends came to 14 bases. Germline V gives CDR1 DFQATT, CDR2 SNEGSKA (reference sequence). CDR3 length equals 14 residues. CDR3 nucleotides: TGCAGTGCCAAAACCAGGGCCGACCAAGAGACCCAGTACTTC. The encoded protein is CSAKTRADQETQYF.

CDR3 loop: CASSLGLAGDNEQFF. DNA of the CDR3: TGTGCCAGCAGCTTAGGGTTAGCGGGGGACAATGAGCAGTTCTTC. The rearrangement uses TRBV7-2 and TRBJ2-1, with 9 bases lining up with TRBD2. CDR3 length: 15 amino acids. The germline CDR1 and CDR2 sequences are SGHTA and FQGNSA. V dropped 1 base and J dropped 5; count of bases not matched to a gene: 3.